Shown below are 22 T cell receptor beta chains from a single sample sequenced in a study of CD8 T cells in Susac syndrome. The RNA input was roughly 0.45 to 1 ug, and it was reverse transcribed with random hexamers. From the immunoSEQ multiplex PCR reads, TCRdb called clonotypes with MiXCR, one entry per CDR3 protein. The data show 200,000 to 300,000 distinct CDR3 sequences, about 93% seen once. Sequencing was done on a sample of CD4+ T cells from PBMCs. These receptors were collected from a human donor with multiple sclerosis.

The J gene is TRBJ2-2, the V gene TRBV4-2; D unclear. Germline V CDR1 and CDR2: LGHNA, YNFKEQ. V was cut by 3 bases and J by 1 base, with 15 bases left in between. CDR3 size: 17 residues. CDR3 sequence: CASSHGPVDWNTGELFF. In nucleotides, the CDR3 is TGTGCCAGCAGCCATGGTCCTGTAGACTGGAACACCGGGGAGCTGTTTTTT.

CDR3 DNA sequence: TGTGCCAGCGGAGGCCAGGGGCTGATGGACAATGAGCAGTTCTTC. The encoded protein is CASGGQGLMDNEQFF. J is TRBJ2-1 and V is TRBV5-6, with D perhaps TRBD1 (6 bases). Per germline, CDR1 SGHDT and CDR2 YYEEEE. This CDR3 comprises 15 residues. V dropped 7 bases and J dropped 5 bases, with 19 bases sitting between them.

V is TRBV7-9 and J is TRBJ2-7; 7 bases match TRBD2. The CDR3 is made up of 15 amino acids. The V gene end was trimmed by 6 bases and the J gene end by 4 bases; junction bases not matched to a gene: 12. Germline loops: CDR1 SEHNR, CDR2 FQNEAQ (reference sequence). CDR3 region: CASSNLREFGYEQYV. The CDR3 DNA sequence: TGTGCCAGCAGTAACCTGCGGGAGTTTGGGTACGAGCAGTACGTC.

The chain employs TRBV4-1 and TRBJ2-1; TRBD2 matches 7 bases. CDR3 length equals 14 residues. Germline CDR1 is MGHRA and CDR2 is YSYEKL. The V gene end was trimmed by 4 bases and the J gene end by 10 bases; junction bases not matched to a gene: 10. The CDR3 nucleotides are TGCGCCAGCAGCCCCGGTGCTAGCGGTTACGAGCAGTTCTTC. It codes for CASSPGASGYEQFF.

As DNA, the CDR3 is TGTGCCAGCAGCCAAGCACTGGGACAGGGAGGGGAAAAACTGTTTTTT. Amino acids: CASSQALGQGGEKLFF. The rearrangement links TRBV3-1 to TRBJ1-4; 9 bases line up with TRBD1. The germline CDR1 and CDR2 sequences are LGHDT and YNNKEL (reference sequence). The CDR3 sequence is 16 residues long. V lost 1 base and J lost 8; bases outside the gene matches: 8. The full variable domain, with the rest looked up from reference TRBV3-1 and TRBJ1-4, is DTAVSQTPKYLVTQMGNDKSIKCEQNLGHDTMYWYKQDSKKFLKIMFSYNNKELIINETVPNRFSPKSPDKAHLNLHINSLELGDSAVYFCASSQALGQGGEKLFFGSGTQLSVL.

This chain connects TRBV29-1 to TRBJ2-7, with D possibly matching TRBD2 (5 bases). This CDR3 spans 12 amino acids. Trimming removed 5 bases from V and 2 bases from J, with 10 bases in between. Germline CDR1 is SQVTM and CDR2 is ANQGSEA. CDR3 sequence (DNA): TGCAGCGTTAGGGAGTTGGCCTACGAGCAGTACTTC. Translating it yields CSVRELAYEQYF.

The chain combines TRBV19 with TRBJ2-7; D gene uncertain. Between the trimmed V and J ends, which lost 6 bases and 0 bases, there was a span of 12 bases. Per the germline V gene, CDR1 is LNHDA and CDR2 is SQIVND (reference sequence). The CDR3 has 14 residues. CDR3 in DNA: TGTGCCAGTAGGGACGGAAGTAGCTCCTACGAGCAGTACTTC. Translating it yields CASRDGSSSYEQYF.

In this sample, this clonotype turned up once. The chain employs TRBV7-9 and TRBJ2-5, with 9 bases that match TRBD1. In germline, CDR1 is SEHNR, CDR2 FQNEAQ (reference sequence). There are 16 residues in the CDR3. J was trimmed by 5 bases and V by 2 bases; bases with no gene match: 9. CDR3 sequence (DNA): TGTGCCAGCAGCTTAAAGGGACAGGGCTTACGTGAGACCCAGTACTTC. Its protein product is CASSLKGQGLRETQYF.

In this sample, this clonotype turned up once. J is TRBJ2-7 and V is TRBV11-2; 7 bases are a match to TRBD1. CDR3 length equals 14 residues. Unmatched junction bases numbered 10, after V lost 9 bases and J lost 2 bases. CDR1 SGHAT and CDR2 FQNNGV come from the germline V gene. The CDR3 DNA is TGTGCCAGTAAGCCACAGGGGCCCCCCTACGAGCAGTACTTC. The encoded protein is CASKPQGPPYEQYF.

The chain carries TRBV30 and TRBJ2-3; D uncertain. CDR1 GTSNPN and CDR2 SVGIG come from the germline V gene (reference sequence). The V and J ends lost 3 bases and 0 bases respectively, with 10 bases between them. The CDR3 runs to 14 residues. CDR3 nucleotide sequence: TGTGCCTGGAGCCGGACGGTTAGCACAGATACGCAGTATTTT. Its protein is CAWSRTVSTDTQYF.

The genes are TRBV14 and TRBJ2-2; no firm D call. Deletions cut 1 base from V and 7 bases from J, with 7 bases between. The CDR3 spans 13 residues. Germline CDR1 reads SGHDN; CDR2 reads FVKESK. CDR3 sequence: CASSQVRYGELFF. The CDR3 DNA sequence: TGTGCCAGCAGCCAAGTGCGTTACGGGGAGCTGTTTTTT.

The chain couples TRBV20-1 to TRBJ2-3; 11 nucleotides match TRBD2. The V gene end was trimmed by 6 bases and the J gene end by 0 bases; junction bases not matched to a gene: 11. Germline lookup yields CDR1 DFQATT and CDR2 SNEGSKA (reference sequence). The CDR3 length is 17 residues. This CDR3 is CSAPLAGGAPSTDTQYF. Written as DNA, the CDR3 is TGCAGTGCCCCCCTAGCGGGGGGCGCTCCTAGCACAGATACGCAGTATTTT.

The chain is built from TRBV7-2 and TRBJ2-5; perhaps TRBD2 as D (6 bases). The germline CDR1 and CDR2 sequences are SGHTA and FQGNSA. V lost 5 bases and J 1 base, leaving 11 bases between the germline ends. The CDR3 is 14 residues long. CDR3 amino acids: CASSQGGPQETQYF. The CDR3 bases are TGTGCCAGCAGCCAAGGAGGGCCCCAAGAGACCCAGTACTTC.

The chain employs TRBV28 and TRBJ1-2; no reliable D call. The CDR3 loop spans 12 amino acids. Germline V gene sequence: CDR1 MDHEN, CDR2 SYDVKM. Trimming cost V 1 base and J 6 bases, with 6 bases left between them. The CDR3 region is CASSLFGDGYTF. The CDR3 bases are TGTGCCAGCAGTTTATTCGGGGATGGCTACACCTTC.

The rearrangement uses TRBV20-1 and TRBJ2-5; the D call may be TRBD1 or TRBD2 (6 bases each). Germline-derived CDR1 and CDR2 are DFQATT and SNEGSKA (reference sequence). The CDR3 runs 18 residues. Trimming removed 6 bases from V and 4 bases from J, with 30 bases in between. The CDR3 DNA reads as TGCAGTGCAGAGGGTCCGGGGCACCACCTGGGGGGCCGAGAGACCCAGTACTTC. Protein: CSAEGPGHHLGGRETQYF.

This clonotype occurred once. The chain is built from TRBV9 and TRBJ1-6; D is uncertain. The CDR3 extends over 14 amino acids. The V end lost 4 bases, the J end lost 9 bases, and 14 bases lay between the germline ends. From germline, CDR1 is SGDLS and CDR2 YYNGEE. CDR3 in amino acids: CASSPEVGSSPLHF. The DNA of the CDR3 is TGTGCCAGCAGCCCCGAAGTTGGGTCTTCACCCCTCCACTTT.

J is TRBJ2-7 and V is TRBV20-1; 7 bases match TRBD2. The CDR3 length is 13 residues. The germline gives CDR1 DFQATT, CDR2 SNEGSKA (reference sequence). V lost 6 bases, J lost 2 bases, and 7 bases stayed unmatched. The CDR3 coding sequence is TGCAGTGCCCGGTGGGGGACTACCTACGAGCAGTACTTC. Protein: CSARWGTTYEQYF.

The DNA for the CDR3 is TGTGCCACCAGCTCAAATCTAGCGGGAGGGCGCAATGAGCAGTTCTTC. It specifies CATSSNLAGGRNEQFF. The chain carries TRBV15 and TRBJ2-1, with 12 bases matching TRBD2. V shed 5 bases, J shed 6 bases, and the junction held 8 bases outside the gene matches. CDR3 length: 16 amino acids. From germline, CDR1 is LNHNV and CDR2 YYDKDF (reference sequence).

V and J are TRBV4-2 and TRBJ1-1; D is uncertain. This CDR3 region has 17 residues. V lost 0 bases and J lost 2, with 16 bases in between. In germline, CDR1 is LGHNA, CDR2 YNFKEQ. CDR3 bases: TGTGCCAGCAGCCAAGATTTCCTTCGGCAGACTAACACTGAAGCTTTCTTT. It specifies CASSQDFLRQTNTEAFF.

This chain uses TRBV29-1 with TRBJ2-1; D unresolved. Germline V gene sequence: CDR1 SQVTM, CDR2 ANQGSEA. CDR3 length equals 13 residues. V dropped 4 bases and J dropped 5 bases, with 12 bases sitting between them. The CDR3 sequence is CSVGGPNNNEQFF. For the CDR3, the DNA is TGCAGCGTTGGCGGCCCGAATAACAATGAGCAGTTCTTC.

This chain uses TRBV6-6 with TRBJ2-7, with D tentatively TRBD2 (6 bases). CDR3 length: 15 residues. The V end lost 0 bases, the J end lost 0 bases, and 9 bases lay between the germline ends. Germline V gene sequence: CDR1 MNHNY, CDR2 SVGAGI (reference sequence). CDR3 protein: CASSYSAGSSYEQYF. For the CDR3, the DNA is TGTGCCAGCAGTTACTCTGCGGGGAGCTCCTACGAGCAGTACTTC.

CDR3 DNA: TGTGCCTGGGGGCTACCGGGACAAGGAAGGGAGACCCAGTACTTC. Its protein product is CAWGLPGQGRETQYF. J is TRBJ2-5 and V is TRBV30; tentative D call: TRBD1 (6 bases). The CDR3 is made up of 15 amino acids. V gave up 5 bases and J gave up 5 bases, with 21 bases separating them. From germline, CDR1 is GTSNPN and CDR2 SVGIG (reference sequence).